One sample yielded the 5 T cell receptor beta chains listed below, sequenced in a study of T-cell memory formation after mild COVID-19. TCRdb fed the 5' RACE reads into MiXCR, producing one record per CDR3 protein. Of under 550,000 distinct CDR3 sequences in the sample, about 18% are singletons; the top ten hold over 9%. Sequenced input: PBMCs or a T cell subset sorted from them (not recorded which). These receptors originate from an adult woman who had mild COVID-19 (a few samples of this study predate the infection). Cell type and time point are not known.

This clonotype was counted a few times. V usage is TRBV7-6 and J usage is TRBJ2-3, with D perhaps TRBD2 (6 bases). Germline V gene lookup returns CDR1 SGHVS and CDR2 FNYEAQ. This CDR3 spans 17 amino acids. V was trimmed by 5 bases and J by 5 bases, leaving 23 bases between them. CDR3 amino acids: CASSSLRRRASEDTQYF. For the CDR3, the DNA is TGTGCCAGCAGCAGCTTAAGGAGGAGGGCCTCTGAAGATACGCAGTATTTT.

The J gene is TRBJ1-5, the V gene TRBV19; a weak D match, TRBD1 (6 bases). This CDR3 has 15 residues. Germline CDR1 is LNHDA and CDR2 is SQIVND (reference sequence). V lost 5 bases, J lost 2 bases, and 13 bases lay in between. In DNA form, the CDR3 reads TGTGCCAGTAGTGACAGAGAGGGGGGCAATCAGCCCCAGCATTTT. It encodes CASSDREGGNQPQHF.

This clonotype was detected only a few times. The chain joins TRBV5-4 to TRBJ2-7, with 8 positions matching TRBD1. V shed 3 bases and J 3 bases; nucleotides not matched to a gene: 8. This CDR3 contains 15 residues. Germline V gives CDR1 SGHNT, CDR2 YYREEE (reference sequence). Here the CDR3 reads CASSSGQGPIYEQYF. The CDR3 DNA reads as TGTGCCAGCAGCTCTGGACAGGGCCCCATCTACGAGCAGTACTTC.

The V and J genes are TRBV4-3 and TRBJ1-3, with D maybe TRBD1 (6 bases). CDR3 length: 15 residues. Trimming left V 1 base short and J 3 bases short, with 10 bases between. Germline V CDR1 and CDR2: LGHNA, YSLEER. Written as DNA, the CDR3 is TGCGCCAGCAGCCAAGTACAGGGACTTGGAAACACCATATATTTT. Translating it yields CASSQVQGLGNTIYF.

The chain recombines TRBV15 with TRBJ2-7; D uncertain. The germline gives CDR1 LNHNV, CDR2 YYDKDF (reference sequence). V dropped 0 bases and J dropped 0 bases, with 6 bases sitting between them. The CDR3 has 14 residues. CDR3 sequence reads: CATSRDGDSYEQYF. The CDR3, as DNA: TGTGCCACCAGCAGAGATGGCGACTCCTACGAGCAGTACTTC.